Following are 13 T cell receptor beta chains from one sample sequenced in a study of blood T cell repertoires in COVID-19. TCRdb keeps only in-frame clones here, not all; method: immunoSEQ multiplex PCR. The sample includes about 75,000 clones, about 90% of them seen just once. The sample taken for sequencing was peripheral blood. The receptors here all came from a human donor in a cohort sampled during active COVID-19.

The rearrangement links TRBV5-1 to TRBJ2-5, with D possibly being TRBD2 (5 bases). This CDR3 has 11 residues. The V gene's germline CDR1 is SGHRS and CDR2 YFSETQ. Trimming stripped 4 bases from V and 13 bases from J, with 14 bases between. The DNA for the CDR3 is TGCGCCAGCAGCCCCGGCGAGGGCCGGTACTTC. Protein: CASSPGEGRYF.

The chain carries TRBV20-1 and TRBJ2-1; 9 nucleotides line up with TRBD2. Germline V gene data show CDR1 as DFQATT and CDR2 as SNEGSKA (reference sequence). Germline trimming cut 3 bases from V and 8 bases from J; bases unmatched to any gene: 8. The CDR3 has 14 amino acids. CDR3: CSASQGRGGHEQFF. CDR3 nucleotide sequence: TGCAGTGCTAGTCAAGGGCGGGGGGGCCATGAGCAGTTCTTC.

V usage is TRBV11-2 and J usage is TRBJ1-6, with 9 bases aligning to TRBD1. Germline CDR1 reads SGHAT; CDR2 reads FQNNGV. The CDR3 has 15 residues. Losses at the gene ends were 5 bases for V and 7 bases for J; bases not matched to a gene: 6. The DNA for the CDR3 is TGTGCCAGCAGCCGAACCGGGACAGGGAATTCACCCCTCCACTTT. It yields the protein CASSRTGTGNSPLHF.

V gene TRBV29-1 combines with J gene TRBJ2-7; D may be TRBD1 (6 bases). The germline V gene encodes CDR1 SQVTM and CDR2 ANQGSEA. V gave up 4 bases and J gave up 4 bases, with 14 bases separating them. The CDR3 is 13 residues long. Here the CDR3 reads CSVAPGAIYEQYF. As DNA, the CDR3 is TGCAGCGTTGCGCCAGGGGCGATATACGAGCAGTACTTC.

Of note for this clone: Additional DNA sequences in this sample encode the identical CDR3. The V and J genes are TRBV9 and TRBJ1-3; D is ambiguous. Per the germline V gene, CDR1 is SGDLS and CDR2 is YYNGEE. V was trimmed by 0 bases and J by 0 bases, leaving 7 bases between them. The CDR3 runs 15 residues. CDR3 in amino acids: CASSVGGVSGNTIYF. DNA of the CDR3: TGTGCCAGCAGCGTAGGCGGGGTCTCTGGAAACACCATATATTTT.

The chain couples TRBV10-3 to TRBJ2-5, with 11 bases aligning to TRBD1. V was pared by 3 bases and J by 7 bases, with 7 bases of the junction left unmatched. The CDR3 runs to 15 residues. Germline-derived CDR1 and CDR2 are ENHRY and SYGVKD. CDR3 in amino acids: CAISEPDRGLGTQYF. CDR3 DNA sequence: TGTGCCATCAGTGAACCGGACAGGGGGCTTGGGACCCAGTACTTC.

V and J are TRBV5-6 and TRBJ1-3; no clear D gene. V was shortened by 0 bases and J by 3 bases, with 7 bases between the two germline ends. Looked up from germline, CDR1 is SGHDT and CDR2 is YYEEEE. The CDR3 totals 14 residues. The DNA for the CDR3 is TGTGCCAGCAGCTTGGGGGCGGGTGGAAACACCATATATTTT. Its translation is CASSLGAGGNTIYF.

The chain joins TRBV18 to TRBJ2-7, with 8 bases fitting TRBD1. The CDR3 spans 18 residues. In germline, CDR1 is KGHSH, CDR2 LQKENI. V trimming: 1 base; J trimming: 2 bases; junction bases outside the gene matches: 13. CDR3 loop: CASSPLSAGGREPYEQYF. CDR3 sequence (DNA): TGTGCCAGCTCACCACTTTCGGCAGGGGGCCGGGAACCCTACGAGCAGTACTTC.

The chain uses TRBV11-2 and TRBJ2-1; D gene ambiguous. Germline loops: CDR1 SGHAT, CDR2 FQNNGV. V lost 3 bases and J lost 0, with 9 bases in between. This CDR3 is built from 15 residues. This chain's CDR3 is CASSFGSSSYNEQFF. The CDR3 DNA sequence: TGTGCCAGCAGCTTCGGGTCCAGCTCCTACAATGAGCAGTTCTTC.

The rearrangement uses TRBV4-3 and TRBJ2-1; 14 bases are a match to TRBD2. CDR3 length: 20 amino acids. The V gene's germline CDR1 is LGHNA and CDR2 YSLEER. The V and J ends lost 4 bases and 10 bases, in that order; junction bases with no gene match: 21. CDR3 protein: CASSLHPTSGRVSAGGEQFF. In DNA form, the CDR3 reads TGCGCCAGCAGCCTCCACCCGACTAGCGGGAGGGTTTCTGCGGGAGGGGAGCAGTTCTTC.

The chain uses TRBV9 and TRBJ2-1; TRBD2 aligns across 11 bases. Germline CDR1 and CDR2: SGDLS and YYNGEE. The V and J ends lost 3 bases and 2 bases, in that order; junction bases with no gene match: 4. CDR3 length equals 16 residues. The CDR3 reads CASSALAGGPYNEQFF. The CDR3 bases are TGTGCCAGCAGCGCCCTAGCGGGGGGACCCTACAATGAGCAGTTCTTC.

The chain is built from TRBV6-5 and TRBJ2-5; 8 bases are shared with TRBD1. The CDR3 has 14 residues. V dropped 6 bases and J dropped 9; count of bases not matched to a gene: 12. Germline CDR1 MNHEY, CDR2 SVGAGI. Written as DNA, the CDR3 is TGTGCCAGCAGGACAGGGGCGGGTATGATGCCCCAGTACTTC. This codes for CASRTGAGMMPQYF.

The chain recombines TRBV10-1 with TRBJ1-1, with a possible D match to TRBD1 (6 bases). CDR1 is WNHNN, CDR2 SYGVQD, per germline (reference sequence). V shed 3 bases and J shed 1 base, with 12 bases lying between them. This CDR3 contains 15 residues. As DNA, the CDR3 is TGCGCCAGCAGTGACACTGGGGGCCGGAACACTGAAGCTTTCTTT. Translating it yields CASSDTGGRNTEAFF.